The present T cell receptor beta chain was sequenced within a study of blood T cell repertoires in COVID-19. Study-wide context: COVID-19 samples collected from the United States, Italy and Spain covered acute and convalescent phases. In each case, the material was cDNA or gDNA derived from T cells, B-cell-depleted T cells, or PBMCs.

Method: immunoSEQ multiplex PCR; TCRdb's copy keeps in-frame clones and lacks some. The repertoire has hundreds of thousands of clones, around 89% of them found once; the top ten carry 1%. Cohort 3 recovered donors had two negative PCRs, clearance, or symptom resolution. The CDR3 contains 15 residues. Losses at the gene ends were 0 bases for V and 2 bases for J; bases not matched to a gene: 2. Germline V CDR1 and CDR2: SGDLS, YYNGEE. The chain joins TRBV9 to TRBJ2-1, with TRBD2 identical over 7 bases. The sequence was collected from a man aged 18 to 30 who had recovered from COVID-19. Sequenced input: PBMCs or T cells enriched from blood (not recorded which). The DNA of the CDR3 is TGTGCCAGCAGCGTAGAGGCGGGAGCCTACAATGAGCAGTTCTTC. Amino acid sequence: CASSVEAGAYNEQFF.